What follows is one TCR beta chain and its context. Its matching antigen is unknown. The data derive from a study of T cell repertoires in cytomegalovirus infection. About the research overall: Selection of CMV epitopes for the study included recently identified HLA-C-restricted and well-studied HLA-B-restricted ones.

CDR1 is MDHEN and CDR2 is SYDVKM in the germline V gene. The CDR3 contains 14 residues. V shed 5 bases, J shed 4 bases, and the junction held 5 bases outside the gene matches. Via MiXCR, TCRdb re-called the reads, giving one row per CDR3 protein. The table records more than 250,000 distinct CDR3 sequences, approximately 25% of them present only once. The sequenced sample was cultured PBMCs, obtained from culture after CMV antigen stimulation. This clonotype was obtained from a human donor in good health (CMV status not recorded). Some clones in this sample may be carry-over from other donors' samples. The rearrangement uses TRBV28 and TRBJ1-2; TRBD1 aligns across 9 bases. The CDR3 DNA reads as TGTGCCAGCAGTATCGGACAGGGGCCCTATGGCTACACCTTC. It yields the protein CASSIGQGPYGYTF.